The source of this T cell receptor (beta chain) is a study of CD8 T cells in ankylosing spondylitis (dated by TCRdb to the late 2010s). General notes on the study: The study set out to find disease-linked TCR variants by profiling T cell receptor beta repertoires in ankylosing spondylitis patients and healthy donors. In total, the full study cohort was made up of some 110 healthy donors and 25 ankylosing spondylitis patients. Peripheral blood samples were taken, and synovial fluid was additionally collected from ankylosing spondylitis patients.

Here V drops 5 bases and J drops 9 bases, and the junction holds 5 bases not matched to any gene. The CDR3 runs 14 amino acids, cysteine and phenylalanine included. The DNA shown is the 42-base CDR3, in frame from base 1. For CDR1 and CDR2, the germline V gene lists SGHAT and FQNNGV. On the study overall, not on this receptor specifically: Some motif variants were previously reported in synovial fluid and blood of reactive arthritis patients, suggesting common disease-initiation mechanisms. Significant enrichment of the disease-linked clones was reported in matched synovial fluid samples from ankylosing spondylitis patients. Blood from ankylosing spondylitis patients appeared to be characterized by a TCR beta motif composed of about eight highly homologous amino acid variants. The disease-linked clones showed a CD8+ phenotype and occurred at relatively low frequencies in peripheral blood.

TCRdb lists the instrument as Illumina HiSeq 2500. TCR beta libraries were prepared by quantitative 5'-RACE with molecular barcodes. In the authors' own workflow: A new computational method based on a probabilistic model of VDJ rearrangement was used to identify disease-linked TCR variants. TCRdb reprocessing: public reads trimmed at Q25 with fastp, clones called with MiXCR, in-frame beta chains kept. Rows with one shared CDR3 protein collapse into an entry with the most common genes and DNA. These V and J calls derive from TCRdb rather than the authors' analysis. Within this sample are about 39,000 distinct CDR3 sequences, with 10% of them counted one time only. The ten largest clones represent about a sixth of the sample. This clonotype was recorded at least ten times. What this receptor recognizes is not known. No base qualities exist here, and no much larger clone lies one base off it.

The chain couples TRBV11-2 to TRBJ2-1, with TRBD2 identical over 12 junction bases. This receptor was identified in a male donor with ankylosing spondylitis or in good health (not recorded which). The sequencing input was blood, either unsorted or a sorted T cell fraction (not recorded which). Read as DNA, the sequence is TGTGCCAGCAGCCCGGGGACTAGCGGGTTTGAGCAGTTCTTC. It codes for CASSPGTSGFEQFF.